Below, 2 T cell receptor beta chains from the same sample are listed, as sequenced in a study of blood T cell repertoires in COVID-19. Sequencing was performed with immunoSEQ multiplex PCR; in TCRdb, only in-frame clones are kept and a portion is missing. The top ten clones hold roughly 2.2% of a sample with about 220,000 clones, 85% of them seen once. The sample was peripheral blood. These receptors all come from a woman aged 65 to 85 with COVID-19, enrolled during active disease.

V gene TRBV19 combines with J gene TRBJ2-3; a possible D gene is TRBD2 (5 bases). V dropped 5 bases and J dropped 2 bases, with 11 bases sitting between them. Germline V gene data show CDR1 as LNHDA and CDR2 as SQIVND (reference sequence). CDR3 length: 14 amino acids. The CDR3, as DNA: TGTGCCAGTAGTGCGAGCGGTAACACAGATACGCAGTATTTT. Encoded protein: CASSASGNTDTQYF.

This sequence joins TRBV7-3 and TRBJ2-7, with D perhaps matching TRBD1 (6 bases). CDR1 and CDR2 from the germline V gene are SGHTA and FQGTGA. V lost 5 bases and J 1 base, leaving 9 bases between the germline ends. The CDR3 is made up of 13 amino acids. CDR3 region: CASSPGTSYEQYF. The CDR3 DNA reads TGTGCCAGCAGCCCCGGGACATCCTACGAGCAGTACTTC. The entire variable domain, with the rest obtained from reference TRBV7-3 and TRBJ2-7, is as follows: GAGVSQTPSNKVTEKGKYVELRCDPISGHTALYWYRQSLGQGPEFLIYFQGTGAADDSGLPNDRFFAVRPEGSVSTLKIQRTERGDSAVYLCASSPGTSYEQYFGPGTRLTVT.